This TCR beta chain is drawn from a study of immune cell composition in non-small cell lung cancer. Study information: Histologic subtype was mainly adenocarcinoma or squamous cell carcinoma. Overall study results and limits: Tumour-associated clones >0.5% occurred in roughly 30% of adenocarcinomas, roughly four fifths of squamous. Dominant in vivo tumour-associated clones were not shown to share tumour-reactive sequences.

Normal lung sampling was at least 3 cm from the tumour, as distant as possible. This CDR3 contains 13 residues. Germline V gene sequence: CDR1 MNHNY, CDR2 SVGAGI (reference sequence). Trimming took 0 bases from V and 5 from J, leaving 8 bases between them. Here immunoSEQ multiplex PCR was the method, and the copy in TCRdb shows in-frame clones only, minus some. Of about 5,900 clones in the sample, nearly 90% were seen once. This clone was seen only once. Its target is unknown. This receptor was identified in a human donor with non-small cell lung cancer. Specimen: non-adjacent lung tissue. The gene calls are TRBV6-6 and TRBJ2-7, with D unresolved. The CDR3 DNA is TGTGCCAGCAGTTACTCGTCCGGAGACGAGCAGTACTTC. Its protein is CASSYSSGDEQYF.